What follows describes a single T cell receptor beta chain. This receptor's antigen is unknown. The sample holds no much larger clone one base away, and base qualities are not on file. This entry belongs to a study of cytomegalovirus exposure and HLA in healthy donors (dated by TCRdb to 2016 to 2017). Context from the whole study: An earlier analysis of roughly 610 of the donors reported 276 Gb of sequence data and around 120 million unique TCR beta sequences obtained from some 200 million T cells. About 280 gigabases of sequencing data and approximately 85 million unique TCR sequences were included in an early release covering several hundred HLA-typed donors. Among the roughly 400 genotyped donors, approximately 76% belonged to the genetic ancestry cluster associated with self-reported Caucasian donors. The study aimed to test whether cataloging public T cell receptors could reveal signatures of past pathogen exposure. The study used immunosequencing to profile the T cell repertoires of approximately 650 subjects and linked those repertoires to cytomegalovirus serostatus. Besides the first cohort of about 730 subjects, a separate validation cohort made up of roughly 130 different subjects was used. To predict cytomegalovirus infection status, the study combined high-throughput TCR immunosequencing, statistical association of individual TCRs with disease status, and machine learning. A later analysis re-examined previously published TCR beta repertoires from roughly 720 donors and added high-resolution HLA genotyping to investigate patterns of TCR occurrence. In the later analysis, no new phenotypic data were used to find candidate immune exposures; instead, reliance was placed on TCR beta sequences and their occurrence across donors. An earlier analysis of 587 of the donors applied high-throughput TCR beta sequencing to assess whether each TCR beta V gene segment acted as functional or pseudogenic. Donor age, sex, ethnicity and CMV serostatus were compiled together with the repertoire data. Genome-wide SNP genotypes for about 55% of the 666 donors were used in a later genetic analysis, which treated that subset as a discovery cohort. Every discovery cohort repertoire had been produced on one sequencing platform. HLA typing included class I and class II loci at four-digit resolution. Typing coverage varied by locus: roughly 629-640 donors for A, B, C, DRB1 and DQB1; approximately 520 for DQA1; nearly 610 for DPA1; approximately 450 for DPB1. Because of strong linkage in the cohort, 5 or 6 DR-DQ haplotypes were treated as single units for association and clustering. Among under 450 genotyped donors of the cohort, an average of around 240,000 unique TCR beta nucleotide sequences were sequenced per donor, roughly 20% of them non-productive.

The cohort consisted of hundreds of healthy bone marrow donors. At the time of sampling, every cohort member was nominally healthy, though immune exposures that went unrecorded were likely present. The donor was CMV seronegative and was included in the group of 352 seronegative cohort members. A peripheral blood sample was collected from each donor, and TCR beta sequencing was performed on peripheral blood mononuclear cells. Genomic DNA was extracted from the blood cell samples with the Qiagen DNeasy Blood Extraction Kit. Receptor libraries were prepared by the immunoSEQ multiplex PCR assay. The multiplex PCR relied on a mix of 60 forward primers for TCR Vbeta segments and 13 reverse primers for TCR Jbeta segments. The CDR3 region of rearranged TCR beta genes was amplified from genomic DNA with a multiplex PCR assay. The amplified TCR beta libraries were sequenced on the Illumina HiSeq System as 87-base-pair reads. In the authors' own workflow: A later analysis tallied about 77 million unique TCR beta chains across the 666 repertoires, and about 12 million of those chains were shared by two or more donors. Raw reads were error-corrected and collapsed into unique sequences by a nearest-neighbor algorithm in which closely related sequences were merged to remove PCR and sequencing errors. CDR3 sequences were aligned to IMGT reference sequences to assign V, D and J gene segments. For a sequence to be retained, at least a six-nucleotide match to both a V gene segment and a J gene segment was required. A rearrangement was called productive if the CDR3 had no stop codons and remained in frame with V and J, and every other rearrangement was called non-productive. CDR3 was defined by IMGT convention, running from the second conserved V-encoded cysteine to the conserved J-encoded phenylalanine. The earlier analysis of 587 of the donors excluded sequences that lacked an unambiguous match to a single V gene segment. In an earlier analysis of a few hundred of the donors, a V segment was called functional when productive rearrangements were above 56.7%, and segregating when the standard deviation between donors exceeded 5%. A statistical classification framework was built to diagnose cytomegalovirus status from the catalog of TCR beta chain sequences. In a later analysis, TCR nucleotide sequences were compared against IMGT/GENE-DB human TR gene sequences so that V and J genes could be assigned. Using the TCRdist pipeline, a later analysis assigned CDR3 sequences along with most-parsimonious VDJ recombination scenarios. In a later analysis, each TCR beta chain was defined by its CDR3 amino acid sequence together with its V-gene family, and reads lacking a unique V-gene family were excluded. As a way to deal with suspected cross-contamination and a sequencing artifact, a later analysis dropped 450 to 600 nucleotide sequences that were highly shared and had low generation probability. For each public chain, a later analysis derived a clonal expansion index from normalized ranks of inferred template counts within each repertoire. In a later analysis, generation probabilities were computed with a VDJ recombination model fitted to out-of-frame rearrangements, and the resulting probabilities were checked against IGoR. Hypergeometric tests were used in a later analysis to score TCR-TCR, TCR-HLA and TCR-CMV co-occurrence, with a repertoire-size bias correction applied to the TCR pairs. In a later analysis, false discovery rates were estimated by permuting HLA or CMV assignments 20 times. In a later analysis, co-occurring TCRs were grouped with DBSCAN, and TCRdist sequence similarity was added when clustering was performed within HLA-allele-positive subsets. Repertoires with fewer than 30,000 or more than 120,000 public chains, plus five repertoires with anomalous nucleotide sharing, were excluded from co-occurrence clustering. Sourced from immuneACCESS, this table was stored by TCRdb with only in-frame sequences that have V and J called. A share of the clones is absent; for the studies checked, an unresolved V gene accounts for under half, and the remainder has no known explanation. V and J calls plus clone size are reproduced from that table; the DNA served to infer D and trimming. Present in this sample are 200,000 to 250,000 clones, about 80% of which were seen just once. 0.63% of the sample rests with the top ten.

The junction carries 12 bases between V and J, which are trimmed by 6 bases and 3 bases respectively. For CDR1 and CDR2, the germline V gene (reference sequence) lists MNHEY and SMNVEV. Reading from cysteine to phenylalanine, the CDR3 counts 14 amino acids. The sequence is cut down to CDR3 DNA, 42 bases in frame from base 1. On the study overall, not on this receptor specifically: The classifier was reported to diagnose cytomegalovirus status with high specificity and sensitivity in both the original cohort and the validation cohort. A cluster of highly shared sequence variants was judged likely to represent a technical artifact of the sequencing pipeline. A later analysis found that most CMV-associated TCR beta chains appeared HLA-restricted, with HLA associations seemingly driven largely by CMV exposure. This cohort had only TCR beta chains sequenced, and the lack of alpha or paired-chain data limited which features could be detected. A further reported finding was that TCR beta sequences accurately predicted the HLA-A and HLA-B alleles for most subjects in the first cohort. When HLA alleles, especially DR and DQ, strongly co-occurred, attributing TCR associations to individual alleles was difficult. A later genetic analysis reported fewer N-insertions in productive TCRs among donors in an Asian-associated ancestry cluster than the roughly 690-donor mean. The earlier analysis of almost 600 of the donors excluded approximately 17 rarely observed V segments, including chromosome 9 orphons, because counts were too low. While some public TCRs were present in many individuals, most TCR sequences turned up only very rarely across donors. According to the authors, the approach could potentially be generalized to other disease states and immunological phenotypes. A few of the identified cytomegalovirus-associated TCR beta chains were confirmed in vitro to be specific for cytomegalovirus antigens. A later analysis reported that several top co-occurrence clusters appeared linked to parvovirus B19, influenza, CMV and Epstein-Barr virus. A later genetic analysis associated a missense DCLRE1C variant with V-gene and J-gene trimming of TCR beta chains, and an independent cohort replicated the association. Broadly in line with IMGT annotations, most TCR beta V segments showed up in productive rearrangements about 87% or about 30% of the time in an earlier analysis of 587 of the donors. Linkage disequilibrium might explain the correlated functional status among segregating V segments, but an unknown experimental factor could not be excluded. In a later analysis, HLA-associated TCR beta chains showed more clonal expansion and lower generation probabilities than non-associated chains that were equally common. Presence/absence analyses assumed roughly uniform sequencing depth across donors, an assumption that may not hold. The 87-base-pair reads could not distinguish some IMGT-functional V segments, including TRBV6-2 and TRBV6-3, so those segments were excluded. Because HLA typing was unavailable for some donors at each locus, only the typed subset was used in association tests. CMV serostatus was the only immune exposure information available for the cohort. A later analysis associated 16,951 TCR beta sequences with specific HLA alleles at a false discovery rate of 0.05. The study gave a list of about 170 TCR beta chains associated with cytomegalovirus. According to a later analysis, TCR association rates differed among HLA loci, with DRB1 alleles showing the most associated TCRs and HLA-C alleles showing the fewest.

The chain uses TRBV27 and TRBJ2-1; TRBD2 is perhaps the D gene, given 6 matching bases. This TCR was sampled from a man between 18 and 29 years old in good health and CMV-seronegative. Sequencing input: PBMCs. Here the CDR3 is given as CASSPSGLYNEQFF. The bases are TGTGCCAGCAGCCCAAGCGGGCTCTACAATGAGCAGTTCTTC.